This T cell receptor (beta chain) came from a study of blood T cell repertoires in COVID-19. At the level of the study: COVID-19 samples from acute and convalescent phases originated in the United States, Italy and Spain. In each case, the material was cDNA or gDNA derived from T cells, B-cell-depleted T cells, or PBMCs.

The method was immunoSEQ multiplex PCR; TCRdb's version includes in-frame clones alone and lacks a portion of them. The table includes 35,000 to 45,000 clones, 86% detected once. This CDR3 has 14 residues. The junction had 5 bases not matched to a gene; V was cut back by 6 bases and J by 2 bases. CDR1 is MDHEN, CDR2 SYDVKM, per germline. This receptor was taken from a man aged 70-80 years with acute or convalescent COVID-19. The sequenced sample consisted of peripheral blood. This chain uses TRBV28 with TRBJ1-2; TRBD1 matches at 8 bases. The CDR3 DNA sequence: TGTGCCAGCAGACTCAACAGGGGGAACTATGGCTACACCTTC. It translates to CASRLNRGNYGYTF.